The clone carrying this TCR beta chain has more than one count but fewer than ten. Its antigen remains unidentified. CDR3 length: 14 amino acids. Per the germline V gene, CDR1 is SQVTM and CDR2 is ANQGSEA. Germline trimming cut 1 base from V and 4 bases from J; bases unmatched to any gene: 7. Libraries were made from TCR beta cDNA, and they carried unique molecular identifiers. Input populations of about 0.95 to 11 million T cells gave rise to hundreds of thousands of cDNA molecules. TCRdb reprocessed the PCR reads via MiXCR and lists one record per CDR3 protein. Of around 440,000 distinct CDR3 sequences listed, over 35% were seen once; the top ten hold roughly 12%. The data stem from a study of post-analysis software for immune sequencing data. Regarding the study as a whole: Patients used about five TRBV segments, including TRBV5-6, TRBV5-1 and TRBV20-1, more often than controls.

The sequence derives from a girl under 18 with multiple sclerosis. V and J are TRBV29-1 and TRBJ2-7; TRBD1 matches at 7 bases. Sequenced: blood. The CDR3 DNA reads TGCAGCGTTGAAGGCCAGACAGGGATGTACGAGCAGTACTTC. Translated, it gives CSVEGQTGMYEQYF.